This paragraph reports one T cell receptor beta chain. Its antigen target is currently unknown. Base qualities are not recorded, but no much larger clone differs from it by a single base. This entry belongs to a study of early T cells in non-severe SARS-CoV-2 infection (dated by TCRdb to about 2021). Regarding the research as a whole: Bulk RNA from unsorted whole blood was used for TCR sequencing, so alpha and beta chains could not be paired.

Measured from the cysteine to the phenylalanine, the CDR3 is 17 residues long. Only the CDR3 region is kept as DNA, spanning 51 bases read in frame from base 1. Trimming costs V 5 bases and J 4 bases, and their ends lie 22 bases apart. A case-control design nested within a healthcare worker cohort in London, UK, was used, with weekly nasopharyngeal swab PCR tests and blood sampling performed. Healthcare workers were recruited between 23 and 31 March 2020, during the week of the UK lockdown, and were followed weekly for up to roughly 16 weeks. Paper-wide results and their limitations: VDJdb matching was skewed toward anti-spike CD8 responses and likely underestimated virus-specific expansions by missing private and CD4 specificities.

Library preparation was by 5' RACE. The reads were generated on a NextSeq 500. Unique molecular identifiers were attached to individual cDNA molecules in the TCR library protocol so that sequencing error and PCR bias could be corrected. Both TCR alpha and beta chains were sequenced, and tight co-correlation was observed between alpha and beta sequence abundances in each sample. The published analysis was carried out like this. Decombinator V4 was used to perform V gene, J gene and CDR3 annotation of TCR sequences. Expanded TCRs were defined as changing significantly between any two time points under a Poisson model with p below 0.0001. Abundances of TCRs were expressed as counts per million after normalisation to the total number of TCRs sequenced in each sample. MAIT TCRs were defined by TRAV1-2 paired with TRAJ12, TRAJ20 or TRAJ33, and iNKT TCRs by TRAV10 paired with TRAJ18. VDJdb, accessed 1 November 2021, was searched for CMV, EBV and SARS-CoV-2 annotated TCRs, with TCRs annotated for multiple antigens excluded. TCRdb took the public reads, trimmed them with fastp at Q25, ran MiXCR for clone calling and kept in-frame beta chains. For every CDR3 protein sequence, its rows merge into one entry that carries the most common genes and DNA. The V and J calls and clone size come from TCRdb's table, not from the authors' own analysis. The sample has 88,000 or so distinct CDR3 sequences on record, just under 15% of them singletons. Together, the top ten hold around 6% of the sample.

Sequenced: whole blood. The chain joins TRBV12-3 or TRBV12-4 to TRBJ2-3; the D gene cannot be resolved beyond TRBD1 or TRBD2, each matching 6 bases. The receptor was derived from an adult who was a healthcare worker with PCR-confirmed SARS-CoV-2 infection or an uninfected control (not recorded which). The DNA sequence is as follows: TGTGCCAGCAGTCTCCCCCCGGGGAGGCAGGGGTCAGATACGCAGTATTTT. Translated, it gives CASSLPPGRQGSDTQYF.